A single sample gave rise to the 30 T cell receptor beta chains below, sequenced in a study of blood T cell repertoires in COVID-19. Measured with immunoSEQ multiplex PCR; TCRdb has only the in-frame clones, and not every one. The table shows over 200,000 clones, with 85% to 90% occurring only once. The sample consisted of peripheral blood. These receptors were collected from a man aged 30 to 45 with COVID-19, enrolled during active disease.

This clone was recorded only once. This rearrangement joins TRBV13 to TRBJ2-1; tentatively, D is TRBD2 (6 bases). CDR1 and CDR2 from the germline V gene are PRHDT and FYEKMQ (reference sequence). The ends were cut back, 5 bases at V and 4 bases at J, with 12 bases in the middle. CDR3 length equals 14 residues. The DNA of the CDR3 is TGTGCCAGCAGCCCCACGGGAGAGTACAATGAGCAGTTCTTC. Amino acids: CASSPTGEYNEQFF.

V and J are TRBV24-1 and TRBJ1-2, with TRBD1 matching over 7 bases. The germline gives CDR1 KGHDR, CDR2 SFDVKD. The CDR3 has 14 amino acids. V dropped 2 bases and J dropped 4; count of bases not matched to a gene: 3. CDR3 loop: CATSDWTGFYGYTF. The CDR3 DNA sequence: TGTGCCACCAGTGATTGGACAGGCTTCTATGGCTACACCTTC.

This chain uses TRBV10-3 with TRBJ1-5; D gene unclear. V was clipped by 0 bases and J by 4 bases, with 10 bases between them. The CDR3 runs 15 residues. CDR1 is ENHRY, CDR2 SYGVKD, per germline. The CDR3 protein is CAISESGVWNQPQHF. The CDR3 DNA follows: TGTGCCATCAGTGAGTCCGGGGTGTGGAATCAGCCCCAGCATTTT.

V gene TRBV7-3 combines with J gene TRBJ2-3; 9 bases agree with TRBD1. The length of the CDR3 is 15 residues. Germline values: CDR1 SGHTA, CDR2 FQGTGA. The ends lost 5 bases at V and 1 base at J; junction bases unmatched: 4. The CDR3 here is CASSPDRGGTDTQYF. CDR3 nucleotide sequence: TGTGCCAGCAGCCCGGACAGGGGCGGCACAGATACGCAGTATTTT.

This clone is a singleton in its sample. The V and J genes are TRBV21-1 and TRBJ1-1; TRBD1 was called by the table and not checked on the DNA. TRBV21-1 is a pseudogene locus. CDR3 length: 15 residues. The CDR3, as DNA: TGTGCCAGCAGCAAGCCCCGCAGGGGATCGGCTGAAGCTTTCTTT. This sequence encodes CASSKPRRGSAEAFF.

This chain joins TRBV4-3 and TRBJ1-2; TRBD1 matches at 10 bases. Germline V CDR1 and CDR2: LGHNA, YSLEER. With V trimmed by 8 bases and J by 0 bases, 6 bases remained unmatched. The CDR3 contains 15 residues. DNA for the CDR3: TGCGCCAGCCGGGACAGGGGCGCCTCTAACTATGGCTACACCTTC. As protein: CASRDRGASNYGYTF.

The chain couples TRBV9 to TRBJ2-1; D not certain. Germline V gives CDR1 SGDLS, CDR2 YYNGEE. Trimming stripped 0 bases from V and 0 bases from J, with 10 bases between. The CDR3 is made up of 16 amino acids. CDR3 region: CASSVGASLSYNEQFF. The CDR3 DNA follows: TGTGCCAGCAGCGTAGGCGCCTCACTCTCCTACAATGAGCAGTTCTTC.

The chain combines TRBV6-4 with TRBJ1-1, with TRBD1 identical over 8 bases. Trimming removed 0 bases from V and 0 bases from J; junction bases left unmatched: 6. There are 17 residues in the CDR3. Germline-derived CDR1 and CDR2 are MRHNA and SNTAGT. CDR3: CASSDSFGDRLNTEAFF. The CDR3 DNA reads TGTGCCAGCAGTGACTCGTTCGGGGACAGGTTGAACACTGAAGCTTTCTTT.

The chain is built from TRBV5-1 and TRBJ2-7; TRBD2 agrees at 14 bases. Trimming removed 6 bases from V and 2 bases from J; junction bases left unmatched: 22. From germline, CDR1 is SGHRS and CDR2 YFSETQ. This CDR3 is built from 21 residues. In DNA, the CDR3 is TGCGCCAGCACCCGACCGGACGGACGTTCAGCGACTAGCGGGAGGGCCTACGAGCAGTACTTC. It yields the protein CASTRPDGRSATSGRAYEQYF.

This chain uses TRBV19 with TRBJ2-1, with 9 bases fitting TRBD1. The CDR3 is made up of 15 amino acids. V shed 2 bases and J 6 bases; nucleotides not matched to a gene: 5. Germline V gives CDR1 LNHDA, CDR2 SQIVND (reference sequence). The CDR3 loop reads CASSITGGTPNEQFF. CDR3 coding DNA: TGTGCCAGTAGTATAACAGGGGGCACCCCCAATGAGCAGTTCTTC.

This clone was detected only a few times. CDR3 loop: CASSKAQGVNEKLFF. CDR3 DNA sequence: TGTGCCAGCAGCAAAGCCCAGGGGGTTAATGAAAAACTGTTTTTT. The V call is TRBV21-1, the J call TRBJ1-4; TRBD1, the D gene given by the table, was not confirmed from the DNA. TRBV21-1 is designated a pseudogene. CDR3 length: 15 residues.

The V and J genes are TRBV7-3 and TRBJ2-5; TRBD2 aligns across 8 bases. With 5 bases clipped from V and 5 bases from J, the junction kept 7 bases outside the gene matches. Germline CDR1 and CDR2: SGHTA and FQGTGA. There are 14 residues in the CDR3. CDR3 DNA: TGTGCCAGCAGCCCCCGGACTAGCTCGGAGACCCAGTACTTC. This translates into CASSPRTSSETQYF. Together with reference TRBV7-3 and TRBJ2-5, the CDR3 gives the full variable domain: GAGVSQTPSNKVTEKGKYVELRCDPISGHTALYWYRQSLGQGPEFLIYFQGTGAADDSGLPNDRFFAVRPEGSVSTLKIQRTERGDSAVYLCASSPRTSSETQYFGPGTRLLVL.

The chain couples TRBV6-5 to TRBJ2-7; tentatively, D is TRBD1 (5 bases). The CDR3 is 13 residues long. V lost 5 bases and J 5 bases, leaving 13 bases between the germline ends. CDR1 MNHEY and CDR2 SVGAGI come from the germline V gene. In nucleotides, the CDR3 is TGTGCCAGCAGTACCGGCAGGGTAGACGAGCAGTACTTC. Residues: CASSTGRVDEQYF.

The rearrangement joins TRBV19 to TRBJ1-2; 8 bases are a match to TRBD1. V gave up 5 bases and J gave up 4 bases; unmatched junction bases: 12. Germline CDR1 and CDR2: LNHDA and SQIVND (reference sequence). The CDR3 has 16 residues. The CDR3 protein is CASSDPGTGASYGYTF. CDR3 nucleotides: TGTGCCAGTAGTGACCCCGGGACAGGAGCCTCCTATGGCTACACCTTC.

This clone was seen a few times. The J gene is TRBJ1-4, the V gene TRBV2; D is ambiguous. The V and J ends lost 6 bases and 10 bases respectively, with 18 bases between them. Germline loops: CDR1 SNHLY, CDR2 FYNNEI. The CDR3 totals 14 residues. CDR3 DNA: TGTGCCAGCAGCCTACTTACATCTGCGGGAAAACTGTTTTTT. It translates to CASSLLTSAGKLFF.

This clone was seen just once. The chain has TRBV28 and TRBJ2-1; 11 bases line up with TRBD2. The CDR3 extends over 16 amino acids. V was clipped by 5 bases and J by 8 bases; unmatched bases: 11. The germline gives CDR1 MDHEN, CDR2 SYDVKM. CDR3 bases: TGTGCCAGCAGTCTCTTTAGCGGGAGGGCCGGCGATGAGCAGTTCTTC. It encodes CASSLFSGRAGDEQFF. Supplemented by reference TRBV28 and TRBJ2-1, the full variable domain reads DVKVTQSSRYLVKRTGEKVFLECVQDMDHENMFWYRQDPGLGLRLIYFSYDVKMKEKGDIPEGYSVSREKKERFSLILESASTNQTSMYLCASSLFSGRAGDEQFFGPGTRLTVL.

The chain uses TRBV11-3 and TRBJ2-7; 8 bases are a match to TRBD2. V was clipped by 5 bases and J by 0 bases; unmatched bases: 6. Germline V lookup: CDR1 SGHNT, CDR2 YENEEA. There are 15 residues in the CDR3. In DNA, the CDR3 is TGTGCCAGCAGCCGCGGGGGGCTTAGCTCCTACGAGCAGTACTTC. Protein sequence: CASSRGGLSSYEQYF.

The rearrangement uses TRBV18 and TRBJ2-2; weak D call: TRBD1 (5 bases). This CDR3 has 15 amino acids. V was cut by 3 bases and J by 2 bases, with 10 bases left in between. Per the germline V gene, CDR1 is KGHSH and CDR2 is LQKENI. The CDR3 region is CASSPIQENTGELFF. The CDR3 DNA reads TGTGCCAGCTCACCGATACAGGAAAACACCGGGGAGCTGTTTTTT.

The chain has TRBV15 and TRBJ2-1; 9 bases are shared with TRBD2. Trimming removed 0 bases from V and 1 base from J; junction bases left unmatched: 4. This CDR3 contains 17 residues. Germline V lookup: CDR1 LNHNV, CDR2 YYDKDF (reference sequence). CDR3 DNA sequence: TGTGCCACCAGCAGAGATATAGCGGGGGTGTCCTACAATGAGCAGTTCTTC. Protein: CATSRDIAGVSYNEQFF.

The chain recombines TRBV10-3 with TRBJ2-7, with D perhaps matching TRBD2 (6 bases). Germline assignment: CDR1 ENHRY and CDR2 SYGVKD. The CDR3 sequence is 13 residues long. The germline V and J ends were trimmed by 4 bases and 3 bases, with 10 bases remaining between them. The DNA for the CDR3 is TGTGCCATCAGTGTGGGACTCGTCTACGAGCAGTACTTC. It is translated as CAISVGLVYEQYF.

The chain links TRBV7-2 to TRBJ1-4; D is unclear. Per the germline V gene, CDR1 is SGHTA and CDR2 is FQGNSA. Between the trimmed V and J ends, which lost 2 bases and 0 bases, there was a span of 10 bases. The CDR3 length is 16 residues. The CDR3 is CASSLFSTATNEKLFF. The CDR3 nucleotides read TGTGCCAGCAGCTTATTTTCCACGGCAACTAATGAAAAACTGTTTTTT. Full variable domain (rest looked up from reference TRBV7-2 and TRBJ1-4): GAGVSQSPSNKVTEKGKDVELRCDPISGHTALYWYRQSLGQGLEFLIYFQGNSAPDKSGLPSDRFSAERTGGSVSTLTIQRTQQEDSAVYLCASSLFSTATNEKLFFGSGTQLSVL.

The genes are TRBV6-2 or TRBV6-3 and TRBJ2-1; TRBD1 matches 8 bases. Germline lookup yields CDR1 MNHEY and CDR2 SVGEGT. This CDR3 has 13 amino acids. V trimming: 3 bases; J trimming: 8 bases; junction bases outside the gene matches: 3. The CDR3 nucleotides are TGTGCCAGCAGTTATCAGGGGGCCTATGAGCAGTTCTTC. Amino acids: CASSYQGAYEQFF.

The chain combines TRBV5-4 with TRBJ2-1; D is unresolved. Germline lookup yields CDR1 SGHNT and CDR2 YYREEE (reference sequence). V gave up 1 base and J gave up 4 bases, with 9 bases separating them. This CDR3 has 14 residues. The CDR3 protein is CASSLNTVYNEQFF. The CDR3 region has the DNA TGTGCCAGCAGCTTGAACACAGTATACAATGAGCAGTTCTTC.

The rearrangement links TRBV24-1 to TRBJ2-7; 8 bases map to TRBD1. Germline trimming cut 2 bases from V and 3 bases from J; bases unmatched to any gene: 8. This CDR3 is 16 amino acids long. Germline CDR1 and CDR2: KGHDR and SFDVKD. Here the CDR3 DNA reads TGTGCCACCAGTGATTCATGGACAGGGTCACTCTACGAGCAGTACTTC. Its protein is CATSDSWTGSLYEQYF.

This chain links TRBV7-2 with TRBJ2-2; tentatively, D is TRBD1 (6 bases). Germline CDR1 reads SGHTA; CDR2 reads FQGNSA. V gave up 6 bases and J gave up 3 bases, with 14 bases separating them. The length of the CDR3 is 15 residues. This CDR3 reads CASRKQGFDTGELFF. The CDR3 DNA reads as TGTGCCAGCAGAAAACAGGGATTCGACACCGGGGAGCTGTTTTTT. Looking up the rest from reference TRBV7-2 and TRBJ2-2 gives the full variable domain: GAGVSQSPSNKVTEKGKDVELRCDPISGHTALYWYRQSLGQGLEFLIYFQGNSAPDKSGLPSDRFSAERTGGSVSTLTIQRTQQEDSAVYLCASRKQGFDTGELFFGEGSRLTVL.

This chain joins TRBV29-1 and TRBJ1-2; 8 nucleotides line up with TRBD1. The germline V gene encodes CDR1 SQVTM and CDR2 ANQGSEA. This CDR3 is built from 14 residues. V trimming: 6 bases; J trimming: 0 bases; junction bases outside the gene matches: 6. The CDR3 region has the DNA TGCAGCGTCAGGACAGGGCCGACTAACTATGGCTACACCTTC. Its protein product is CSVRTGPTNYGYTF. Drawing the rest from reference TRBV29-1 and TRBJ1-2, the complete variable domain is SAVISQKPSRDICQRGTSLTIQCQVDSQVTMMFWYRQQPGQSLTLIATANQGSEATYESGFVIDKFPISRPNLTFSTLTVSNMSPEDSSIYLCSVRTGPTNYGYTFGSGTRLTVV.

The V and J genes are TRBV7-9 and TRBJ2-7; possible D gene TRBD2, 7 bases. This CDR3 comprises 11 residues. The V end was cut by 7 bases, the J end by 5 bases, with 9 bases between. CDR1 and CDR2 from the germline V gene are SEHNR and FQNEAQ (reference sequence). DNA for the CDR3: TGTGCCAGCACGGGGGGCCACGAGCAGTACTTC. Translating gives CASTGGHEQYF. Full variable domain (rest looked up from reference TRBV7-9 and TRBJ2-7): DTGVSQNPRHKITKRGQNVTFRCDPISEHNRLYWYRQTLGQGPEFLTYFQNEAQLEKSRLLSDRFSAERPKGSFSTLEIQRTEQGDSAMYLCASTGGHEQYFGPGTRLTVT.

The genes are TRBV9 and TRBJ2-2; 10 nucleotides match TRBD1. The CDR3 totals 17 residues. J lost 5 bases, V lost 4 bases, and 11 bases had no gene match. In germline, CDR1 is SGDLS, CDR2 YYNGEE. The CDR3 here is CASSLGTGALITGELFF. In DNA form, the CDR3 reads TGTGCCAGCAGCCTAGGGACAGGGGCGCTGATAACCGGGGAGCTGTTTTTT.

The gene calls are TRBV6-5 and TRBJ1-1, with D possibly matching TRBD1 (6 bases). This CDR3 comprises 15 residues. The germline CDR1 and CDR2 sequences are MNHEY and SVGAGI. Trimming shortened V by 5 bases and J by 3 bases, and 16 bases separated the two germline ends. The CDR3 loop is CASSPKRAGDTEAFF. The DNA of the CDR3 is TGTGCCAGCAGTCCAAAGAGAGCAGGGGACACTGAAGCTTTCTTT.

This chain links TRBV6-5 with TRBJ1-1; maybe TRBD1 (6 bases). Looked up from germline, CDR1 is MNHEY and CDR2 is SVGAGI. This CDR3 has 15 residues. Trimming left V 0 bases short and J 5 bases short, with 13 bases between. This chain's CDR3 is CASSYSLAGATEAFF. The CDR3, as DNA: TGTGCCAGCAGTTACTCCCTGGCAGGGGCTACTGAAGCTTTCTTT.